This T cell receptor (beta chain) comes out of a study of blood T cell repertoires in COVID-19. Study information: Samples taken during acute and convalescent COVID-19 were collected in the United States, Italy and Spain.

TCRdb's table, derived via immunoSEQ multiplex PCR, lists solely in-frame clones and lacks some. This sample has 300,000 to 400,000 clones, with around 89% found just once. This CDR3 is built from 13 residues. Germline assignment: CDR1 SGDLS and CDR2 YYNGEE. V shed 0 bases and J shed 7 bases, with 11 bases lying between them. This rearrangement joins TRBV9 to TRBJ2-7, with a weak D call TRBD2 (7 bases). This receptor was obtained from a woman aged 45-59 years with active or convalescent COVID-19. The sequenced material came from peripheral blood. The DNA of the CDR3 is TGTGCCAGCAGCGTAGGGGGGGGCGAAGAGCAGTACTTC. Protein: CASSVGGGEEQYF.